The 4 T cell receptor beta chains below were found in one sample sequenced in a study of vaccination and CD4 T cells after COVID-19. Sample treatment: 10-day PBMC culture with coronavirus spike peptide pools or control peptides (ViraFEST assay). No antigens are known for them. Cultured CD4+ T-cell DNA underwent Oncomine TCR Beta short-read sequencing. Using its own MiXCR run on the PCR reads, TCRdb lists one record per CDR3 protein. The sample holds approximately 12,000 distinct CDR3 sequences, over 25% seen once. Source: CD4+ T cells from blood, cultured in vitro, taken after SARS-CoV-2 vaccination. These receptors were collected from a human donor who had recovered from COVID-19.

V is TRBV20-1 and J is TRBJ1-1, with D possibly matching TRBD1 (5 bases). CDR3 size: 14 residues. Germline CDR1 is DFQATT and CDR2 is SNEGSKA (reference sequence). V dropped 0 bases and J dropped 5 bases, with 13 bases sitting between them. The CDR3 DNA reads TGCAGTGCTAGAGAAGAGGGGAAAAGGACTGAAGCTTTCTTT. Encoded protein: CSAREEGKRTEAFF.

The V call is TRBV10-3, the J call TRBJ2-1; 8 bases are a match to TRBD1. This CDR3 spans 13 amino acids. Unmatched junction bases numbered 3, after V lost 2 bases and J lost 9 bases. The germline gives CDR1 ENHRY, CDR2 SYGVKD. In DNA, the CDR3 is TGTGCCATCAGTGAGGGACAGGGATCTGAGCAGTTCTTC. Translating it yields CAISEGQGSEQFF.

The J gene is TRBJ1-2, the V gene TRBV28; perhaps TRBD1 as D (5 bases). CDR3 length: 15 amino acids. Looked up from germline, CDR1 is MDHEN and CDR2 is SYDVKM. Trimming stripped 7 bases from V and 1 base from J, with 16 bases between. CDR3 sequence: CASIYNGGLNYGYTF. The CDR3 DNA sequence: TGTGCCAGCATTTATAACGGGGGTCTTAACTATGGCTACACCTTC.

In this sample, this clonotype turned up a few times. This chain links TRBV7-6 with TRBJ1-3, with D perhaps TRBD1 (5 bases). The germline gives CDR1 SGHVS, CDR2 FNYEAQ. Deletions cut 5 bases from V and 2 bases from J, with 10 bases between. The CDR3 runs 14 residues. CDR3: CASSVGTPGNTIYF. CDR3 sequence (DNA): TGTGCCAGCAGCGTCGGGACTCCTGGAAACACCATATATTTT.